This T cell receptor beta chain comes out of a study of blood T cell repertoires in COVID-19. Measured with immunoSEQ multiplex PCR; TCRdb has only the in-frame clones, and not every one. The sample has about 100,000 clones, roughly two thirds seen once. Germline CDR1 and CDR2: MNHNY and SVGAGI (reference sequence). This CDR3 is 12 amino acids long. Trimming pared 6 bases from V and 4 bases from J, leaving 8 bases between. The receptor was derived from a man older than 75 with acute or convalescent COVID-19. The chain uses TRBV6-6 and TRBJ2-3, with D perhaps TRBD1 (6 bases). The sample taken for sequencing was peripheral blood. In DNA, the CDR3 is TGTGCCAGCAGACAGGGTGCAGATACGCAGTATTTT. Its protein is CASRQGADTQYF.